One sample yielded the 5 T cell receptor beta chains listed below, sequenced in a study of OX40 agonist ivuxolimab in advanced cancers. TCRdb keeps only in-frame clones here, not all; method: immunoSEQ multiplex PCR. The table lists 55,000 to 80,000 clones, 86% of them singletons, with 2.8% in the top ten. The sample in question was CD4+ or CD8+ T cells sorted from blood, obtained in a trial of the OX40 agonist ivuxolimab. Receptors originate from an adult with an advanced solid tumor such as melanoma, head and neck, liver or kidney cancer.

This clone was detected once. The V and J genes are TRBV11-2 and TRBJ2-2; D possibly corresponds to TRBD2 (5 bases). The germline CDR1 and CDR2 sequences are SGHAT and FQNNGV. Trimming left V 5 bases short and J 4 bases short, with 11 bases between. This CDR3 region has 14 residues. DNA of the CDR3: TGTGCCAGCAGCCCCCCCGGGGTCACCGGGGAGCTGTTTTTT. This translates into CASSPPGVTGELFF.

This clone has a single count. V is TRBV5-5 and J is TRBJ2-1; D uncertain. Between the trimmed V and J ends, which lost 0 bases and 5 bases, there was a span of 6 bases. This CDR3 has 13 amino acids. Germline V CDR1 and CDR2: SGHKS, YYEKEE (reference sequence). CDR3 loop: CASSLVLNNEQFF. The CDR3 DNA sequence: TGTGCCAGCAGCTTGGTCCTCAACAATGAGCAGTTCTTC.

DNA of the CDR3: TGCGCCAGCAGCCCCCTACCGGGAGGGGAGGTTCAGCCCCAGCATTTT. As protein: CASSPLPGGEVQPQHF. The chain couples TRBV4-3 to TRBJ1-5, with D possibly matching TRBD1 (5 bases). The germline V gene encodes CDR1 LGHNA and CDR2 YSLEER. The CDR3 has 16 amino acids. V dropped 4 bases and J dropped 6 bases, with 19 bases sitting between them.

J is TRBJ1-6 and V is TRBV18; weak D call: TRBD1 (6 bases). V was shortened by 3 bases and J by 10 bases, with 16 bases between the two germline ends. From germline, CDR1 is KGHSH and CDR2 LQKENI. This CDR3 is 15 amino acids long. The CDR3 DNA sequence: TGTGCCAGCTCACCGGGGGCCACAGGGCCCTCACCCCTCCACTTT. Translating gives CASSPGATGPSPLHF.

The rearrangement joins TRBV28 to TRBJ1-3; D unresolved. V was shortened by 7 bases and J by 11 bases, with 6 bases between the two germline ends. The CDR3 is 9 residues long. Germline assignment: CDR1 MDHEN and CDR2 SYDVKM. The CDR3 loop is CASKGPIYF. In DNA, the CDR3 is TGTGCCAGCAAGGGCCCCATATATTTT.